The 8 T cell receptor beta chains reported below all come from one sample, sequenced in a study of blood T cells in healthy people across ages. Then a second PCR, running roughly 7 to 11 cycles, was carried out with a sample-barcoded 5' primer and a J-beta primer mix. TCRdb used MiXCR to reprocess the 5' RACE reads, holding one entry per CDR3 protein. The sample lists 1.5 million to 2 million distinct CDR3 sequences, 28% seen once, with 7.7% in the top ten. The material sequenced was blood. The receptors stem from a young woman in good health.

The rearrangement uses TRBV7-2 and TRBJ1-1; possible D gene TRBD1, 6 bases. V lost 6 bases and J 2 bases, leaving 19 bases between the germline ends. CDR3 length: 16 amino acids. CDR1 is SGHTA, CDR2 FQGNSA, per germline. The CDR3 loop reads CASSYNVGQQNTEAFF. CDR3 coding DNA: TGTGCCAGCAGTTATAACGTAGGACAGCAAAACACTGAAGCTTTCTTT.

The chain is built from TRBV15 and TRBJ2-7; D is possibly TRBD1 (8 bases). Germline V CDR1 and CDR2: LNHNV, YYDKDF (reference sequence). V was shortened by 3 bases and J by 3 bases, with 15 bases between the two germline ends. This CDR3 region has 15 residues. The CDR3 region has the DNA TGTGCCACCAGCAGGGAGGACAGGGAGGGCTACGAGCAGTACTTC. This encodes CATSREDREGYEQYF.

The chain couples TRBV6-5 to TRBJ1-2; 11 bases fit TRBD1. CDR1 and CDR2 from the germline V gene are MNHEY and SVGAGI. The V segment lost 6 bases and the J segment 8 bases; nucleotides outside the gene matches: 14. The length of the CDR3 is 16 residues. CDR3 protein: CASSPGTGGGVAGYTF. CDR3 in DNA: TGTGCCAGCAGCCCCGGGACAGGGGGTGGGGTGGCCGGCTACACCTTC.

The table lists this clonotype with a few counts. The V gene is TRBV7-2, the J gene TRBJ2-1; perhaps D is TRBD1 or TRBD2 (6 bases each). V was clipped by 2 bases and J by 2 bases, with 10 bases between them. The CDR3 contains 15 residues. Germline-derived CDR1 and CDR2 are SGHTA and FQGNSA. CDR3 sequence reads: CASSLSGAAYNEQFF. The CDR3, as DNA: TGTGCCAGCAGCTTATCGGGGGCAGCCTACAATGAGCAGTTCTTC.

This clonotype was counted a single time. A much larger clone differs by one base, so this may be a read error. This chain uses TRBV29-1 with TRBJ2-7; D is perhaps TRBD1 (7 bases). CDR1 and CDR2 (germline): SQVTM, ANQGSEA. There are 13 residues in the CDR3. The DNA of the CDR3 is TGCAGCGTTGGTGGGACAGCGGACTACGGGCAGTACTTC. Translated, it gives CSVGGTADYGQYF.

This clonotype was seen only a few times. Germline and junction disagree at one end, which may indicate a read error. V and J are TRBV6-1 and TRBJ2-3; 9 nucleotides match TRBD2. This CDR3 is 16 amino acids long. Per germline, CDR1 MNHNS and CDR2 SASEGT. In DNA form, the CDR3 reads TGTGCCAGCAGTAAAGCGGGAGGCCACCCCACAGATACGCAGTATTTT. It specifies CASSKAGGHPTDTQYF.

Comments on this clonotype: Possible read error: a much larger clone is one base away. The rearrangement joins TRBV24-1 to TRBJ2-7, with 10 bases fitting TRBD2. The germline gives CDR1 KGHDR, CDR2 SFDVKD. The CDR3 spans 17 residues. DNA for the CDR3: TGTGCCACCAGTGATTTCGGTCCTAGCGGGAGTTCCTACGAGCGGTACTTC. Residues: CATSDFGPSGSSYERYF.

The chain recombines TRBV29-1 with TRBJ2-1; 8 bases match TRBD1. TRBJ2-7 matches the DNA end more closely, so the J call is doubtful. The CDR3 extends over 13 amino acids. Looked up from germline, CDR1 is SQVTM and CDR2 is ANQGSEA. The CDR3 coding sequence is TGCAGCGTCGGACAGGGTGGATCCTACGAGCAGTACTTC. Amino acids: CSVGQGGSYEQYF.